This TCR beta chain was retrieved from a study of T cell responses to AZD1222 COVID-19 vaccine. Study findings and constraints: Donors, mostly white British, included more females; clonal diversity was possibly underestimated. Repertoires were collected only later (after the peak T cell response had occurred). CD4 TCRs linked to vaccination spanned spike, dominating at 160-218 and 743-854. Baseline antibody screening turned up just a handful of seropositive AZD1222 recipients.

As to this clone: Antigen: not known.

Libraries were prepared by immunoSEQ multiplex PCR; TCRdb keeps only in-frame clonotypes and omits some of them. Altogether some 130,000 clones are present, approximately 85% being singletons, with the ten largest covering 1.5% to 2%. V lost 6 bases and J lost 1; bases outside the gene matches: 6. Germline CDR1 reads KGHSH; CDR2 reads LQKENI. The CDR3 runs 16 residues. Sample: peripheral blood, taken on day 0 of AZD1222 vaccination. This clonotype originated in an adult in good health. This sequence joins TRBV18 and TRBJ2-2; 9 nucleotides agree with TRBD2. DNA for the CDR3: TGTGCCAGCTCGTTTAGACTAGCGGAGAACACCGGGGAGCTGTTTTTT. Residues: CASSFRLAENTGELFF.